This TCR beta chain was obtained from a study of spatial heterogeneity in lung cancer. Background on the study: Each time, sequencing found more beta-chain sequences than alpha-chain sequences. Matched bulk RNA-seq yielded a T cell transcriptional module score. Counts of TCR transcripts in tumor regions correlated strongly with that score.

Germline CDR1 is LGHDT and CDR2 is YNNKEL (reference sequence). Deletions cut 1 base from V and 10 bases from J, with 10 bases between. There are 12 residues in the CDR3. A unique molecular identifier was carried by every single TCR cDNA molecule. MiXCR was run by TCRdb on the 5' RACE reads, yielding one entry per CDR3 protein. The sample carries 4,000 to 5,500 distinct CDR3 sequences, roughly 8.4% recorded once. A remark on this clonotype: The antigen remains undetermined.

Indicated time point: sample taken at primary tumor resection. Unsorted whole RNA of tumor, nontumor lung or frozen PBMC was sequenced. General observations from the study: One measure, the expanded intratumoral alpha and beta TCR count, tracked tumor mutation counts.

The chain employs TRBV3-1 and TRBJ1-1; the D is unclear. The source was lung tumor tissue, collected at surgery. The sequence derives from a female donor with early-stage non-small cell lung cancer. In DNA form, the CDR3 reads TGTGCCAGCAGCCAAGGGGCCTTAGGAGCTTTCTTT. Translated: CASSQGALGAFF.